These T cell receptor beta chains were read from a single sample in a study of blood T cell repertoires in COVID-19. Profiled with immunoSEQ multiplex PCR; TCRdb holds only in-frame clones, not every one. The sample has some 150,000 clones, about four fifths seen once. The sequencing sample was made of peripheral blood. The receptors originated from a woman between 65 and 79 years old with COVID-19, enrolled during active disease. CDR3s include the opening cysteine and the closing phenylalanine or tryptophan. The D gene is left open where the match is weak. Clone sizes are given selectively: once, few, many, or a class where the clone is expanded.

j_gene | v_gene | d_gene | abundance | CDR3nt | CDR3aa
TRBJ2-3 | TRBV10-3 | TRBD1 | NA | TGTGCCATCAGTGAAGACAGGGGGTATAAGGCAGATACGCAGTATTTT | CAISEDRGYKADTQYF
TRBJ1-1 | TRBV7-2 | NA | NA | TGTGCCAGCAGGATGGAATTTGGCGGAGAGAACACTGAAGCTTTCTTT | CASRMEFGGENTEAFF
TRBJ1-1 | TRBV2 | NA | few | TGTGCCAGCAGTCCTAAACCCCCGGGACATTTACGGACTGAAGCTTTCTTT | CASSPKPPGHLRTEAFF
TRBJ1-6 | TRBV18 | NA | NA | TGTGCCAGCTCACCAGAGGTTTACTCACCCCTCCACTTT | CASSPEVYSPLHF
TRBJ2-1 | TRBV6-6 | NA | NA | TGTGCCAGCACTCAAACTCCCGGTTACAATGAGCAGTTCTTC | CASTQTPGYNEQFF
TRBJ2-7 | TRBV2 | NA | NA | TGTGCCAGCAGTGAAGTCGTCCACGAGCAGTACTTC | CASSEVVHEQYF
TRBJ2-1 | TRBV30 | TRBD2 | few | TGTGCCTGGAGTGTTGCTGGGCGGGGGATTACAAATGAGCAGTTCTTC | CAWSVAGRGITNEQFF
TRBJ1-3 | TRBV4-2 | NA | many | TGTGCCAGCAGCCGGGGGGAGTGGGGCTCTGGAAACACCATATATTTT | CASSRGEWGSGNTIYF
TRBJ1-2 | TRBV6-5 | TRBD1 | NA | TGTGCCAGCAGTTGGACAGGGCATGGCTACACCTTC | CASSWTGHGYTF
TRBJ1-3 | TRBV10-3 | NA | NA | TGTGCCATCAGTGAGTCAACATCGGGCAGGGGCAAAAACACCATATATTTT | CAISESTSGRGKNTIYF
TRBJ2-6 | TRBV29-1 | TRBD1 | NA | TGCAGCGTGGGGGGACAGGGTACAGGGGCCAACGTCCTGACTTTC | CSVGGQGTGANVLTF
TRBJ2-7 | TRBV5-5 | TRBD1 | NA | TGTGCCAGCAGCCGTGGGACAGGGGCGGTCTTC | CASSRGTGAVF
TRBJ2-1 | TRBV5-1 | TRBD1 | NA | TGCGCCAGCTCACCACCGAGACAGGGGGCCGACAATGAGCAGTTCTTC | CASSPPRQGADNEQFF
TRBJ2-1 | TRBV6-5 | TRBD1 | NA | TGTGCCAGCAGTTTACGGGGGACAGGTATGAATGAGCAGTTCTTC | CASSLRGTGMNEQFF
TRBJ1-1 | TRBV6-1 | NA | few | TGTGCCAGCAGTGAAGCGCGGGGACGGCAGGGCACTGAAGCTTTCTTT | CASSEARGRQGTEAFF
TRBJ1-2 | TRBV10-3 | TRBD1 | NA | TGTGCCATCACCTCGACAGGGGAGGGCTACACCTTC | CAITSTGEGYTF
TRBJ1-2 | TRBV19 | NA | once | TGTGCCAGTAGTATTATGGCCGAGGATGGCTACACCTTC | CASSIMAEDGYTF
TRBJ2-3 | TRBV7-8 | NA | NA | TGTGCCAGCAGCTTAGTGACGAACTACCGCACAGATACGCAGTATTTT | CASSLVTNYRTDTQYF
TRBJ1-5 | TRBV3-1/TRBV3-2 | NA | NA | TGTGCCAGCAGCCAAGGGGAGGGGCGGCCCCAGCATTTT | CASSQGEGRPQHF
TRBJ2-1 | TRBV10-3 | NA | NA | TGTGCCATCAGTGACCGTTACAATGAGCAGTTCTTC | CAISDRYNEQFF
TRBJ2-2 | TRBV18 | NA | few | TGTGCCAGCTCACCGAAGTCGGGTACCGGGGAGCTGTTTTTT | CASSPKSGTGELFF
TRBJ1-4 | TRBV19 | NA | NA | TGTGCCAGTAGTATAAGGAGGGAGAGTGAAAAACTGTTTTTT | CASSIRRESEKLFF
TRBJ2-1 | TRBV9 | TRBD2 | few | TGTGCCAGCAGCCCCCGGGGCGGGACTAGCGGGGGGAGCTCCTACAATGAGCAGTTCTTC | CASSPRGGTSGGSSYNEQFF
TRBJ2-2 | TRBV18 | NA | NA | TGTGCCAGCTCATCACAGACTACCAACACCGGGGAGCTGTTTTTT | CASSSQTTNTGELFF
TRBJ1-4 | TRBV2 | NA | many | TGTGCCAGCAGCCTCAGGGGAACTAATGAAAAACTGTTTTTT | CASSLRGTNEKLFF
TRBJ2-1 | TRBV6-5 | NA | once | TGTGCCAGCAGGGGAGCTGGCGGCTCATGGTTCTTC | CASRGAGGSWFF
TRBJ1-6 | TRBV9 | NA | NA | TGTGCCAGCAGCCCGGAGGGCAGAAGGAATTCACCCCTCCACTTT | CASSPEGRRNSPLHF
TRBJ1-1 | TRBV6-6 | NA | once | TGTGCCAGCAGTTCGCCCGCTGCAGGGCAGCGCACTGAAGCTTTCTTT | CASSSPAAGQRTEAFF
TRBJ2-3 | TRBV19 | NA | NA | TGTGCCAGTAGTATTGGTGGGGCCTCAGATACGCAGTATTTT | CASSIGGASDTQYF
TRBJ2-2 | TRBV5-1 | NA | NA | TGCGCCAGCAGATGGACAGCGAACACCGGGGAGCTGTTTTTT | CASRWTANTGELFF
TRBJ1-2 | TRBV29-1 | NA | NA | TGCAGCGTTGGTTCACAGGGAAGGAATGGCTACACCTTC | CSVGSQGRNGYTF
TRBJ2-1 | TRBV6-5 | TRBD2 | NA | TGTGCCTACCAAAGGAGCACTAGCGGGGTGTTTGAGCAGTTCTTC | CAYQRSTSGVFEQFF
TRBJ2-3 | TRBV25-1 | TRBD1 | NA | TGTGCCAGCACCCCCCGTGCAGGGGGTTCAGATACGCAGTATTTT | CASTPRAGGSDTQYF
TRBJ2-1 | TRBV7-9 | TRBD2 | NA | TGTGCCAGCAGCCCCGCTAGCGGGGGGACTAACAATGAGCAGTTCTTC | CASSPASGGTNNEQFF
TRBJ1-1 | TRBV5-6 | NA | NA | TGTGCCAGCAGCGCCGGGGTGACTGAAGCTTTCTTT | CASSAGVTEAFF
TRBJ1-1 | TRBV10-3 | TRBD1 | NA | TGTGCCATCAGTGCGGGCAGGGGGCAGGACACTGAAGCTTTCTTT | CAISAGRGQDTEAFF
TRBJ1-1 | TRBV19 | TRBD1 | NA | TGTGCCAGTAGCTTAACTTACCGACAGGCCAGGGGGTCACGGGCTTTCTTT | CASSLTYRQARGSRAFF
TRBJ1-1 | TRBV2 | TRBD1 | NA | TGTGCCAGCAGCAGGGGGCACGCTGAAGCTTTCTTT | CASSRGHAEAFF
TRBJ2-3 | TRBV30 | NA | NA | TGTGCCTGGAGTACGGGGAGTGGGAATACGCAGTATTTT | CAWSTGSGNTQYF
TRBJ2-1 | TRBV5-4 | NA | NA | TGTGCCAGCAGCTTGGTGGGCCCCGGCAATGAGCAGTTCTTC | CASSLVGPGNEQFF
TRBJ1-4 | TRBV28 | NA | NA | TGTGCCACGGACAGACCGGCAACTAATGAAAAACTGTTTTTT | CATDRPATNEKLFF
TRBJ1-1 | TRBV18 | TRBD1 | NA | TGTGCCAGCTCAGGGGACAGGGAAAACCCGAACACTGAAGCTTTCTTT | CASSGDRENPNTEAFF
TRBJ1-1 | TRBV2 | TRBD1 | once | TGTGCCAGCAGGCAAGAGGGGGCGGGCACCAAGGGGGGCACTGAAGCTTTCTTT | CASRQEGAGTKGGTEAFF
TRBJ1-5 | TRBV4-1 | NA | once | TGCGCCAGCAGCCAAGAGGGGCGGGAACAGCCCCAGCATTTT | CASSQEGREQPQHF
TRBJ1-4 | TRBV19 | TRBD1 | NA | TGTGCCAGTAGTGACCGGACAGGGAGGAGTGCTAATGAAAAACTGTTTTTT | CASSDRTGRSANEKLFF
TRBJ2-2 | TRBV5-1 | NA | NA | TGCGCCAGCAGCCCCGCCCCCGGGGGTCCCGGGGAGCTGTTTTTT | CASSPAPGGPGELFF
TRBJ1-2 | TRBV29-1 | TRBD1 | NA | TGCAGCGTTGTTGTTGTAGGGGGCGACTATGGCTACACCTTC | CSVVVVGGDYGYTF
TRBJ2-2 | TRBV7-3 | NA | few | TGTGCCAGCAGCTTACTCGGGGGACCGTTCGGGGAGCTGTTTTTT | CASSLLGGPFGELFF
TRBJ2-1 | TRBV19 | NA | NA | TGTGCCAGTAGTATCCTCAGGGGTGAATCCTACAATGAGCAGTTCTTC | CASSILRGESYNEQFF
TRBJ1-4 | TRBV9 | NA | once | TGTGCCAGCAGCGTCGGGGAGGGAGCAGAAAAACTGTTTTTT | CASSVGEGAEKLFF
TRBJ2-5 | TRBV5-1 | TRBD1 | few | TGCGCCAGCAGGGATGGGACAGGAAGGGAGACCCAGTACTTC | CASRDGTGRETQYF
TRBJ2-5 | TRBV6-6 | NA | NA | TGTGCCAGCAGTTACGGCGAGACCCAGTACTTC | CASSYGETQYF
TRBJ1-1 | TRBV27 | TRBD1 | NA | TGTGCCAGCAGTTTCTCCGGGACAGCCAGTGAAGCTTTCTTT | CASSFSGTASEAFF
TRBJ1-4 | TRBV5-5 | TRBD1 | NA | TGTGCCAGCAGCCCTTTCGGACAGGGTGTATCAGTGAATGAAAAACTGTTTTTT | CASSPFGQGVSVNEKLFF
TRBJ1-1 | TRBV6-1 | NA | NA | TGTGCCAGCAGTGAAGCGCTTAGGGGCTTGAACACTGAAGCTTTCTTT | CASSEALRGLNTEAFF
TRBJ1-4 | TRBV7-2 | NA | once | TGTGCCAGCAGCTTCGCGGGGGGGGCGACTAATGAAAAACTGTTTTTT | CASSFAGGATNEKLFF
TRBJ1-5 | TRBV2 | NA | NA | TGTGCCAGCAGCACGGGACACACGTCGGCCCAGCATTTT | CASSTGHTSAQHF
TRBJ2-1 | TRBV2 | NA | few | TGTGCCAGCAGTTCGGAGTCCTACAATGAGCAGTTCTTC | CASSSESYNEQFF